These 23 T cell receptor beta chains share one sample of origin, sequenced in a study of identifying expanded T cells in peripheral blood. Some clones are missing from TCRdb's copy, which holds only in-frame ones; the method was immunoSEQ multiplex PCR. The table includes tens of thousands of clones, about 88% detected once. Sequencing used blood. The receptor set was obtained from a person aged 18 to 75 in good health.

V usage is TRBV4-3 and J usage is TRBJ1-1; unclear D gene. The length of the CDR3 is 13 residues. The V end was cut by 0 bases, the J end by 3 bases, with 5 bases between. In germline, CDR1 is LGHNA, CDR2 YSLEER. The DNA of the CDR3 is TGCGCCAGCAGCCAAGATCCCCACACTGAAGCTTTCTTT. This sequence encodes CASSQDPHTEAFF.

This clone was found once. The gene calls are TRBV14 and TRBJ2-7; D might be TRBD2 (7 bases). This CDR3 has 14 amino acids. Germline loops: CDR1 SGHDN, CDR2 FVKESK. Trimming removed 4 bases from V and 4 bases from J, with 14 bases in between. CDR3 sequence: CASSPFRGAYEQYF. Here the CDR3 DNA reads TGTGCCAGCAGCCCTTTCCGGGGGGCATACGAGCAGTACTTC. Full variable domain (remainder filled in from reference TRBV14 and TRBJ2-7): EAGVTQFPSHSVIEKGQTVTLRCDPISGHDNLYWYRRVMGKEIKFLLHFVKESKQDESGMPNNRFLAERTGGTYSTLKVQPAELEDSGVYFCASSPFRGAYEQYFGPGTRLTVT.

This sequence joins TRBV5-4 and TRBJ1-5; no definite D call. Germline CDR1 reads SGHNT; CDR2 reads YYREEE (reference sequence). V was trimmed by 5 bases and J by 0 bases, leaving 12 bases between them. CDR3 length: 15 amino acids. The CDR3 region has the DNA TGTGCCAGCAGTTCAACCCCCAATAGCAATCAGCCCCAGCATTTT. It yields the protein CASSSTPNSNQPQHF.

The V call is TRBV28, the J call TRBJ2-1, with 12 nucleotides matching TRBD2. V trimming: 8 bases; J trimming: 7 bases; junction bases outside the gene matches: 12. The germline V gene encodes CDR1 MDHEN and CDR2 SYDVKM. The CDR3 length is 16 residues. The CDR3 loop reads CASAAQTSGRKNEQFF. The CDR3 nucleotides are TGTGCCAGCGCTGCGCAGACTAGCGGGAGAAAAAATGAGCAGTTCTTC.

The CDR3 DNA reads as TGTGCCAGCAGCCCTAGGACAGGGCCAAGCTCCTACGAGCAGTACTTC. Encoded protein: CASSPRTGPSSYEQYF. The V and J genes are TRBV7-2 and TRBJ2-7; 8 positions agree with TRBD1. Germline CDR1 is SGHTA and CDR2 is FQGNSA. The junction had 9 bases not matched to a gene; V was cut back by 5 bases and J by 0 bases. The CDR3 sequence is 16 residues long.

The V and J genes are TRBV6-1 and TRBJ2-2; 8 positions agree with TRBD1. The J segment lost 1 base and the V segment lost 6 bases, leaving 4 bases of the junction unmatched. Germline CDR1 MNHNS, CDR2 SASEGT. The CDR3 sequence is 15 residues long. The CDR3 coding sequence is TGTGCCAGCAGAGCCGGGACAGGGAACACCGGGGAGCTGTTTTTT. This translates into CASRAGTGNTGELFF.

The chain uses TRBV9 and TRBJ2-2, with a weak D call TRBD2 (5 bases). Trimming left V 3 bases short and J 2 bases short, with 8 bases between. The CDR3 has 14 residues. Germline lookup yields CDR1 SGDLS and CDR2 YYNGEE. The CDR3 nucleotides are TGTGCCAGCAGCGGCAGCGGAAACACCGGGGAGCTGTTTTTT. Translated, it gives CASSGSGNTGELFF. Complete variable domain (other parts from reference TRBV9 and TRBJ2-2): DSGVTQTPKHLITATGQRVTLRCSPRSGDLSVYWYQQSLDQGLQFLIQYYNGEERAKGNILERFSAQQFPDLHSELNLSSLELGDSALYFCASSGSGNTGELFFGEGSRLTVL.

The chain uses TRBV28 and TRBJ1-2, with 7 bases that match TRBD1. Germline V gives CDR1 MDHEN, CDR2 SYDVKM. The V and J ends lost 6 bases and 7 bases, in that order; junction bases with no gene match: 20. CDR3 length: 17 residues. CDR3: CASSLTRTGQGLGGYTF. The CDR3, as DNA: TGTGCCAGCAGCTTGACCCGGACAGGCCAAGGTCTCGGTGGCTACACCTTC.

This clone was recorded a few times. The rearrangement links TRBV7-9 to TRBJ1-1; D may be TRBD1 (5 bases). V lost 9 bases and J 5 bases, leaving 13 bases between the germline ends. Germline V CDR1 and CDR2: SEHNR, FQNEAQ (reference sequence). CDR3 length equals 12 residues. The CDR3 DNA is TGTGCCAGTTCGAGTTGGGGGACTGAAGCTTTCTTT. Protein: CASSSWGTEAFF.

The chain links TRBV10-3 to TRBJ2-7, with 12 bases that match TRBD2. Germline trimming cut 6 bases from V and 3 bases from J; bases unmatched to any gene: 6. Germline loops: CDR1 ENHRY, CDR2 SYGVKD. CDR3 length equals 15 residues. The CDR3 reads CAIRPTSGRVYEQYF. The CDR3 DNA reads as TGTGCCATCAGACCGACTAGCGGGAGAGTCTACGAGCAGTACTTC.

A few counts support this clone. The chain joins TRBV7-9 to TRBJ1-4; 9 positions match TRBD1. The germline V gene has CDR1 SEHNR and CDR2 FQNEAQ (reference sequence). The length of the CDR3 is 19 residues. V lost 5 bases and J lost 4; bases outside the gene matches: 17. CDR3 protein: CASSPGGTGMRWGNEKLFF. The CDR3 DNA sequence: TGTGCCAGCAGCCCCGGAGGGACAGGGATGAGATGGGGTAATGAAAAACTGTTTTTT. Variable domain in full (rest from reference TRBV7-9 and TRBJ1-4): DTGVSQNPRHKITKRGQNVTFRCDPISEHNRLYWYRQTLGQGPEFLTYFQNEAQLEKSRLLSDRFSAERPKGSFSTLEIQRTEQGDSAMYLCASSPGGTGMRWGNEKLFFGSGTQLSVL.

The chain is built from TRBV5-1 and TRBJ2-7; 10 bases match TRBD2. CDR1 is SGHRS and CDR2 is YFSETQ in the germline V gene. Trimming cost V 0 bases and J 2 bases; bases outside gene matches: 11. The CDR3 spans 18 residues. DNA for the CDR3: TGCGCCAGCAGCTTGGCCGCTAGCGGGAGCCCCACCGCCTACGAGCAGTACTTC. The encoded protein is CASSLAASGSPTAYEQYF.

The CDR3: CASSSIAGSSYEQYF. The CDR3 region has the DNA TGTGCCAGCAGTTCGATAGCGGGAAGCTCCTACGAGCAGTACTTC. The chain carries TRBV7-2 and TRBJ2-7; 8 bases agree with TRBD2. The CDR3 totals 15 residues. Germline assignment: CDR1 SGHTA and CDR2 FQGNSA. Trimming took 6 bases from V and 0 from J; bases not matched to a gene: 7.

The chain recombines TRBV7-2 with TRBJ1-1, with 7 bases lining up with TRBD1. CDR1 SGHTA and CDR2 FQGNSA come from the germline V gene. The trim removed 5 bases at V and 2 bases at J, leaving 5 bases unmatched. The CDR3 is made up of 14 amino acids. CDR3 in amino acids: CASSLNRGNTEAFF. Here the CDR3 DNA reads TGTGCCAGCAGCCTAAACAGGGGAAACACTGAAGCTTTCTTT.

The rearrangement joins TRBV14 to TRBJ2-7, with 10 bases that match TRBD2. The CDR3 contains 14 residues. Losses at the gene ends were 2 bases for V and 6 bases for J; bases not matched to a gene: 4. Germline lookup yields CDR1 SGHDN and CDR2 FVKESK. The CDR3, as DNA: TGTGCCAGCAGCCAAAGCGGGAGGGCCGCCGAGCAGTACTTC. Protein: CASSQSGRAAEQYF.

The chain uses TRBV28 and TRBJ2-3; D possibly corresponds to TRBD1 (5 bases). Germline CDR1 MDHEN, CDR2 SYDVKM. This CDR3 is 16 amino acids long. V was pared by 2 bases and J by 1 base, with 13 bases between. The CDR3 DNA reads as TGTGCCAGCAGTTTACCCCACCAAGGGGGCACAGATACGCAGTATTTT. Translating it yields CASSLPHQGGTDTQYF. Filled out from reference TRBV28 and TRBJ2-3, the complete variable domain reads DVKVTQSSRYLVKRTGEKVFLECVQDMDHENMFWYRQDPGLGLRLIYFSYDVKMKEKGDIPEGYSVSREKKERFSLILESASTNQTSMYLCASSLPHQGGTDTQYFGPGTRLTVL.

This chain uses TRBV7-9 with TRBJ2-1, with D perhaps matching TRBD1 (5 bases). With 5 bases removed from V and 8 bases from J, the gap between germline ends came to 16 bases. The CDR3 runs 14 residues. Germline V gives CDR1 SEHNR, CDR2 FQNEAQ (reference sequence). CDR3: CASSPPWGFDEQFF. CDR3 nucleotides: TGTGCCAGCAGCCCCCCTTGGGGCTTCGATGAGCAGTTCTTC.

CDR3 region: CASSYLGTGVNSPLHF. The CDR3 region has the DNA TGTGCCAGCAGTTACCTTGGGACAGGGGTTAATTCACCCCTCCACTTT. The chain recombines TRBV6-5 with TRBJ1-6; 10 nucleotides match TRBD1. The CDR3 totals 16 residues. Germline CDR1 MNHEY, CDR2 SVGAGI. With V trimmed by 2 bases and J by 6 bases, 4 bases remained unmatched.

The chain carries TRBV7-2 and TRBJ2-5; no clear D gene. The J call may be faulty, since TRBJ2-7 better matches the DNA end. CDR3 length: 14 residues. Germline loops: CDR1 SGHTA, CDR2 FQGNSA. CDR3 in amino acids: CASSRQPSSYEQYF. In DNA form, the CDR3 reads TGTGCCAGCAGCCGACAACCCTCCTCCTACGAGCAGTACTTC.

The chain employs TRBV2 and TRBJ1-6; 7 positions agree with TRBD1. The junction had 8 bases not matched to a gene; V was cut back by 7 bases and J by 2 bases. The germline V gene has CDR1 SNHLY and CDR2 FYNNEI. This CDR3 is 16 amino acids long. CDR3 bases: TGTGCCAGCAAAGGGGGCCCAAACACCTATAATTCACCCCTCCACTTT. Amino acids: CASKGGPNTYNSPLHF.

As DNA, the CDR3 is TGTGCCTGGAGCCCCGTGACAGGTAAAGCTTTCTTT. Amino acid sequence: CAWSPVTGKAFF. This chain connects TRBV30 to TRBJ1-1; TRBD1 is a possible D gene (6 bases). CDR3 length: 12 amino acids. Trimming pared 3 bases from V and 9 bases from J, leaving 14 bases between. Germline values: CDR1 GTSNPN, CDR2 SVGIG (reference sequence). Full variable domain (rest looked up from reference TRBV30 and TRBJ1-1): SQTIHQWPATLVQPVGSPLSLECTVEGTSNPNLYWYRQAAGRGLQLLFYSVGIGQISSEVPQNLSASRPQDRQFILSSKKLLLSDSGFYLCAWSPVTGKAFFGQGTRLTVV.

The chain carries TRBV9 and TRBJ1-2; 7 bases match TRBD1. This CDR3 comprises 14 residues. Germline values: CDR1 SGDLS, CDR2 YYNGEE. V lost 3 bases to trimming and J lost 4 bases; unmatched junction nucleotides: 6. This CDR3 is CASSASGQTYGYTF. CDR3 DNA: TGTGCCAGCAGCGCCTCGGGACAGACCTATGGCTACACCTTC.

The chain combines TRBV12-5 with TRBJ1-1; no clear D. Germline V gene data show CDR1 as LGHNT and CDR2 as FRNRAP. The CDR3 has 18 residues. Trimming cost V 0 bases and J 3 bases, with 20 bases left between them. This chain's CDR3 is CASGLVISTAGPDTEAFF. CDR3 nucleotides: TGTGCTAGTGGTTTGGTGATTTCAACTGCGGGCCCGGACACTGAAGCTTTCTTT.